A single sample is the source of the 17 T cell receptor beta chains below, sequenced in a study of blood T cell repertoires in COVID-19. The repertoire was sequenced with immunoSEQ multiplex PCR; TCRdb's copy has only in-frame clones and lacks some. The table includes about 240,000 clones, approximately 83% detected once. Sequences were obtained from PBMCs or T cells enriched from blood (not recorded which). The receptors were gathered from a woman between 40 and 50 years old with acute COVID-19.

This chain uses TRBV19 with TRBJ2-1, with 8 bases aligning to TRBD2. Germline V gene sequence: CDR1 LNHDA, CDR2 SQIVND (reference sequence). The CDR3 totals 14 residues. J gave up 3 bases and V 3 bases, and 1 base lay outside the gene matches. CDR3 residues: CASSISGNYNEQFF. The CDR3 DNA reads as TGTGCCAGTAGTATTAGCGGGAACTACAATGAGCAGTTCTTC.

V gene TRBV4-2 combines with J gene TRBJ1-5; 9 positions agree with TRBD1. The CDR3 is 16 residues long. J was trimmed by 0 bases and V by 4 bases; bases with no gene match: 4. Germline V gives CDR1 LGHNA, CDR2 YNFKEQ. The CDR3 sequence is CASSPEDRGSNQPQHF. The CDR3 coding sequence is TGTGCCAGCAGCCCCGAGGACAGGGGTAGCAATCAGCCCCAGCATTTT.

J is TRBJ2-2 and V is TRBV29-1, with 9 positions matching TRBD1. Germline CDR1 and CDR2: SQVTM and ANQGSEA. This CDR3 has 14 residues. Germline trimming cut 7 bases from V and 4 bases from J; bases unmatched to any gene: 7. CDR3 protein: CSGAGTGFTGELFF. CDR3 in DNA: TGCAGCGGGGCGGGGACAGGGTTCACCGGGGAGCTGTTTTTT.

The V gene is TRBV2, the J gene TRBJ2-5; 8 bases line up with TRBD1. The CDR3 is 14 residues long. The J segment lost 5 bases and the V segment lost 8 bases, leaving 10 bases of the junction unmatched. Germline V gives CDR1 SNHLY, CDR2 FYNNEI. CDR3 sequence (DNA): TGTGCCAGCTGGAGACAGGGGAGGAAGGAGACCCAGTACTTC. Its protein is CASWRQGRKETQYF.

V gene TRBV25-1 combines with J gene TRBJ1-1; D is possibly TRBD1 (5 bases). The CDR3 runs to 13 residues. Germline CDR1 is MGHDK and CDR2 is SYGVNS. The ends were cut back, 6 bases at V and 2 bases at J, with 10 bases in the middle. CDR3 coding DNA: TGTGCCAGCAGCGCCGGACATAACACTGAAGCTTTCTTT. Its protein is CASSAGHNTEAFF.

V and J are TRBV28 and TRBJ1-5; D not certain. Germline values: CDR1 MDHEN, CDR2 SYDVKM. CDR3 size: 17 residues. Trimming took off 1 base at V and 0 bases at J, with 13 bases between the two ends. CDR3 in amino acids: CASSLFGQTRSNQPQHF. CDR3 nucleotide sequence: TGTGCCAGCAGTTTATTTGGGCAGACCCGTAGCAATCAGCCCCAGCATTTT.

This chain uses TRBV10-3 with TRBJ2-2; D not resolved. Germline CDR1 and CDR2: ENHRY and SYGVKD. The CDR3 consists of 11 residues. Trimming cost V 11 bases and J 4 bases, with 8 bases left between them. As DNA, the CDR3 is TGTGCCGCCTGCAGCACCGGGGAGCTGTTTTTT. Protein sequence: CAACSTGELFF.

The V and J genes are TRBV7-2 and TRBJ2-1; TRBD2 might be the D (6 bases). V gave up 1 base and J gave up 0 bases, with 13 bases separating them. This CDR3 is built from 17 residues. Germline assignment: CDR1 SGHTA and CDR2 FQGNSA. As DNA, the CDR3 is TGTGCCAGCAGCTTAGGCGTAGCGGAAAGCTCCTACAATGAGCAGTTCTTC. It is translated as CASSLGVAESSYNEQFF.

The V call is TRBV3-1 (or the pseudogene TRBV3-2), the J call TRBJ2-1; D perhaps matches TRBD2 (6 bases). Deletions cut 0 bases from V and 2 bases from J, with 11 bases between. CDR3 length equals 16 residues. Germline CDR1 and CDR2: LGHDT and YNNKEL (reference sequence). CDR3 DNA: TGTGCCAGCAGCCAAGATCGGGGGAGGACCTACAATGAGCAGTTCTTC. This encodes CASSQDRGRTYNEQFF.

This rearrangement joins TRBV6-5 to TRBJ2-1; D is possibly TRBD1 (5 bases). Germline CDR1 MNHEY, CDR2 SVGAGI. The CDR3 runs to 12 residues. V was cut by 5 bases and J by 7 bases, with 9 bases left in between. The CDR3: CASSTGPNEQFF. CDR3 coding DNA: TGTGCCAGCAGTACAGGACCTAATGAGCAGTTCTTC.

This clone was counted once. The CDR3 protein is CASSFLSGFETQYF. Here the CDR3 DNA reads TGTGCCAGCAGCTTCCTCTCAGGGTTCGAGACCCAGTACTTC. The chain employs TRBV11-3 and TRBJ2-5; D is perhaps TRBD1 (5 bases). There are 14 residues in the CDR3. Between the trimmed V and J ends, which lost 3 bases and 5 bases, there was a span of 13 bases. The V gene's germline CDR1 is SGHNT and CDR2 YENEEA.

J is TRBJ2-1 and V is TRBV5-1, with D hard to call. The CDR3 has 13 amino acids. The germline CDR1 and CDR2 sequences are SGHRS and YFSETQ. Trimming pared 0 bases from V and 4 bases from J, leaving 5 bases between. The CDR3: CASSLDGYNEQFF. The DNA of the CDR3 is TGCGCCAGCAGCTTGGACGGTTACAATGAGCAGTTCTTC.

The genes are TRBV29-1 and TRBJ1-3; D gene uncertain. The germline V and J ends were trimmed by 2 bases and 0 bases, with 14 bases remaining between them. The germline V gene encodes CDR1 SQVTM and CDR2 ANQGSEA. CDR3 length: 16 amino acids. For the CDR3, the DNA is TGCAGCGTTGAATGGGCCAGCTTAAACTCTGGAAACACCATATATTTT. This encodes CSVEWASLNSGNTIYF.

J is TRBJ1-5 and V is TRBV19; 7 bases fit TRBD1. The CDR3 has 11 residues. V lost 8 bases to trimming and J lost 16 bases; unmatched junction nucleotides: 11. Germline V gene lookup returns CDR1 LNHDA and CDR2 SQIVND (reference sequence). The CDR3 nucleotides are TGTGCCAGTTCAGACAGGGTTTTTTCTCATTTT. This encodes CASSDRVFSHF.

This chain connects TRBV7-6 to TRBJ2-1; TRBD2 matches at 7 bases. The CDR3 sequence is 16 residues long. CDR1 and CDR2 (germline): SGHVS, FNYEAQ. J lost 2 bases, V lost 3 bases, and 7 bases had no gene match. Written as DNA, the CDR3 is TGTGCCAGCAGCTTTGAACCCCTAGCGGCCTACAATGAGCAGTTCTTC. Encoded protein: CASSFEPLAAYNEQFF. Together with reference TRBV7-6 and TRBJ2-1, the CDR3 gives the full variable domain: GAGVSQSPRYKVTKRGQDVALRCDPISGHVSLYWYRQALGQGPEFLTYFNYEAQQDKSGLPNDRFSAERPEGSISTLTIQRTEQRDSAMYRCASSFEPLAAYNEQFFGPGTRLTVL.

The V gene is TRBV5-8, the J gene TRBJ2-5, with 10 bases that match TRBD2. The CDR3 sequence is 15 residues long. Germline V CDR1 and CDR2: SGHTS, YDEGEE. V trimming: 2 bases; J trimming: 5 bases; junction bases outside the gene matches: 6. This CDR3 is CASSFGLAVGETQYF. The CDR3 DNA reads TGTGCCAGCAGCTTTGGACTAGCGGTGGGGGAGACCCAGTACTTC.

The rearrangement uses TRBV11-3 and TRBJ2-1, with 10 bases that match TRBD2. The CDR3 has 15 amino acids. Trimming cost V 5 bases and J 6 bases; bases outside gene matches: 7. Germline V gene sequence: CDR1 SGHNT, CDR2 YENEEA. The CDR3 DNA reads as TGTGCCAGCAGCCTCGGGACTAGCGAAATCAATGAGCAGTTCTTC. Translating it yields CASSLGTSEINEQFF.